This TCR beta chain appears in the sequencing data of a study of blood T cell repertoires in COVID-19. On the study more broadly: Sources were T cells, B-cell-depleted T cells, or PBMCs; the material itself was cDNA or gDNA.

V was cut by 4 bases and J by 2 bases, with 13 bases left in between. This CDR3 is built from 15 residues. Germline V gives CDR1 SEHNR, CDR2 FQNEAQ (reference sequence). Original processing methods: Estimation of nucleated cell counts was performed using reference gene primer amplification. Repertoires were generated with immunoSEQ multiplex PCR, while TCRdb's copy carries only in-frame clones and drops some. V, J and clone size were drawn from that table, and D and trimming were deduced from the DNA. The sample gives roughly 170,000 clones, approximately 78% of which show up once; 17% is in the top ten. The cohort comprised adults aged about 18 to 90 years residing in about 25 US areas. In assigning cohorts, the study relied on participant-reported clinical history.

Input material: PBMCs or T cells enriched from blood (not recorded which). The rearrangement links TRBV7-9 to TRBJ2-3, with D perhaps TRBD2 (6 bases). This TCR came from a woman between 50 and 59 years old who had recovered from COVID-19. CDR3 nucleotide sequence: TGTGCCAGCAGCTCCGGGACTTCCAACACAGATACGCAGTATTTT. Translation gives CASSSGTSNTDTQYF.